Sequencing of this TCR beta chain was carried out in a study of shared clonotypes between healthy human individuals. As concerns this clone: This same CDR3 is encoded by further DNA sequences in the sample.

Every immunoSEQ plate was one replicate of a subset's evenly spread DNA. Clones were sequenced by immunoSEQ multiplex PCR, and TCRdb holds only the in-frame ones, with some missing. The sample consists of a few million clones, over 85% of them appearing once. Germline V gene sequence: CDR1 SGHNT, CDR2 YYREEE (reference sequence). The V gene lost 2 bases and the J gene lost 5 bases, with 8 bases spanning the gap. CDR3 length: 14 residues. The receptor was derived from a man younger than 30 in good health. Sequenced sample: naive CD4+ T cells sorted from blood. Subset reported: CD45RA+ positively selected. The chain employs TRBV5-4 and TRBJ1-6, with D perhaps matching TRBD1 (6 bases). DNA for the CDR3: TGTGCCAGCAGCTTAACAGGGAATAATTCACCCCTCCACTTT. It specifies CASSLTGNNSPLHF.